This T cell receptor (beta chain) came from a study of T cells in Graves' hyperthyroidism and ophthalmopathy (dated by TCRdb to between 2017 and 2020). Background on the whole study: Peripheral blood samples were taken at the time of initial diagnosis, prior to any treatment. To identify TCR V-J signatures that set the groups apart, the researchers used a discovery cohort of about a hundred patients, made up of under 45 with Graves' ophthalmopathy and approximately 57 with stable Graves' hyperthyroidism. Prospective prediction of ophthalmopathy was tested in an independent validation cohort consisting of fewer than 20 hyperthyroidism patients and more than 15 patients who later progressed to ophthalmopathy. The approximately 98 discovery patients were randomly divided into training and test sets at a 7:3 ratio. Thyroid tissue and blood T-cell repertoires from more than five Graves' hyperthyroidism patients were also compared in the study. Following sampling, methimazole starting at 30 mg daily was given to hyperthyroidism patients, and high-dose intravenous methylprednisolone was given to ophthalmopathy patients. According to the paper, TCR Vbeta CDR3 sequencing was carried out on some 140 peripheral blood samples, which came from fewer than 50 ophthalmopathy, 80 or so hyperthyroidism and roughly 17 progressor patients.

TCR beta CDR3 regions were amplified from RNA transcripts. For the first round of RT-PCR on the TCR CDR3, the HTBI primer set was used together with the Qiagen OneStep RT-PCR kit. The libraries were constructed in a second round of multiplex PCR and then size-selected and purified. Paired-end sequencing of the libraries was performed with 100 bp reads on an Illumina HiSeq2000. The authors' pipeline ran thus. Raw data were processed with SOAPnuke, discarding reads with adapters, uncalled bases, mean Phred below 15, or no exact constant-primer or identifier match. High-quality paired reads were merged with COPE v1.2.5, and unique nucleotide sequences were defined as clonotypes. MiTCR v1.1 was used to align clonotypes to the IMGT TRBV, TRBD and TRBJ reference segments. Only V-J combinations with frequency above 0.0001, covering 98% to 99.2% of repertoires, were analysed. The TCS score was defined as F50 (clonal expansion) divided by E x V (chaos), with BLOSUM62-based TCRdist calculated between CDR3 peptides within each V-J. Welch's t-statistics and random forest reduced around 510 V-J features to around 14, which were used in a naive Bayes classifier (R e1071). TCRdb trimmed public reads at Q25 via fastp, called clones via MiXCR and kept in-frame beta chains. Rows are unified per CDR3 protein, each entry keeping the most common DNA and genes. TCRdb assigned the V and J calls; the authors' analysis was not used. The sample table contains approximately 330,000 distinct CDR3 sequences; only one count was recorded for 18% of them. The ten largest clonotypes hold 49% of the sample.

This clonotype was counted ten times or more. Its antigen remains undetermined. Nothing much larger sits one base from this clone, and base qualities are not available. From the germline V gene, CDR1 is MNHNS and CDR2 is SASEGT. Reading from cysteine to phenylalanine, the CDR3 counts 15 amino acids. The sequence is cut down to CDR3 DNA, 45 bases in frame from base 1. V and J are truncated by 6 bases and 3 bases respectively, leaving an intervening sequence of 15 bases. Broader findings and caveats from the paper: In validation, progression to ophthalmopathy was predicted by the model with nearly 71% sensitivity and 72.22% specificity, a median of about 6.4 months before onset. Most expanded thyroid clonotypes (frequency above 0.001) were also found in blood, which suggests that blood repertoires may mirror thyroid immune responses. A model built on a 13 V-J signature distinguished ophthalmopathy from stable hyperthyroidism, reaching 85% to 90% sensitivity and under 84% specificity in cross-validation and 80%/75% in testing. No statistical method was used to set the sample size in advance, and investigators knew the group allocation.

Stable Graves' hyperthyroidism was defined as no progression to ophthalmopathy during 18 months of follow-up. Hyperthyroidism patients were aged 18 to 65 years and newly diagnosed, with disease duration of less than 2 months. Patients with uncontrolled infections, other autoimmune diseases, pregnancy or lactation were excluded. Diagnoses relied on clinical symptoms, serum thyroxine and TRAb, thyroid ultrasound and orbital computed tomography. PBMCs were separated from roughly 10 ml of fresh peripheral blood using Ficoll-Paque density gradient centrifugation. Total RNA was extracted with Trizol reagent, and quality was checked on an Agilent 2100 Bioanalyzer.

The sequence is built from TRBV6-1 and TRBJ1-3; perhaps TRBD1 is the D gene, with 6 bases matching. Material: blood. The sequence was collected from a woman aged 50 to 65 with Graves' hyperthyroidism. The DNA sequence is TGTGCCAGCAGACCCTCTACAGGGTTTGGAAACACCATATATTTT. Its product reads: CASRPSTGFGNTIYF.